What follows are 27 T cell receptor beta chains derived from one specimen sequenced in a study of blood T cell repertoires in COVID-19. The table came from immunoSEQ multiplex PCR; TCRdb's copy has only in-frame clones and leaves some out. The profile shows about 140,000 clones, more than 75% of them singletons. Input material: peripheral blood. The receptors originated from a man in his fifties or sixties with acute or convalescent COVID-19.

This sequence joins TRBV11-2 and TRBJ2-3, with a tentative D call TRBD2 (5 bases). With 0 bases removed from V and 3 bases from J, the gap between germline ends came to 16 bases. Germline CDR1 SGHAT, CDR2 FQNNGV. The CDR3 sequence is 17 residues long. CDR3 protein: CASSLEWSSRKTDTQYF. CDR3 bases: TGTGCCAGCAGCTTAGAGTGGTCTAGCCGGAAGACAGATACGCAGTATTTT.

The chain links TRBV28 to TRBJ1-1, with 7 nucleotides matching TRBD1. The CDR3 has 13 amino acids. V gave up 8 bases and J gave up 1 base; unmatched junction bases: 4. CDR1 is MDHEN and CDR2 is SYDVKM in the germline V gene. This CDR3 reads CASDRAPNTEAFF. CDR3 DNA: TGTGCCAGCGACAGGGCCCCGAACACTGAAGCTTTCTTT.

V and J are TRBV27 and TRBJ1-1; D possibly corresponds to TRBD1 (6 bases). The CDR3 is 16 residues long. Trimming removed 0 bases at V and 1 base at J, with 12 bases between. Looked up from germline, CDR1 is MNHEY and CDR2 is SMNVEV (reference sequence). In DNA, the CDR3 is TGTGCCAGCAGTTTATCAGCGGGACAACCGAACACTGAAGCTTTCTTT. This translates into CASSLSAGQPNTEAFF.

The rearrangement uses TRBV7-7 and TRBJ2-1, with 9 nucleotides matching TRBD2. CDR1 is SSHAT, CDR2 FNYEAQ, per germline (reference sequence). Trimming took 5 bases from V and 4 from J; bases not matched to a gene: 6. The CDR3 extends over 15 amino acids. The CDR3 DNA reads as TGTGCCAGCAGCCCCGGGCTAGCGGGGTACAATGAGCAGTTCTTC. Its protein is CASSPGLAGYNEQFF.

The chain is built from TRBV18 and TRBJ2-7, with 11 bases aligning to TRBD2. After removal of 4 bases from V and 4 bases from J, the junction contained 6 bases not matched to a gene. CDR1 is KGHSH and CDR2 is LQKENI in the germline V gene. The CDR3 has 15 residues. The CDR3 DNA sequence: TGTGCCAGCTCACTCCATAGCGGGAGGGAATACGAGCAGTACTTC. Translation gives CASSLHSGREYEQYF.

The genes are TRBV27 and TRBJ2-7; TRBD2 aligns across 12 bases. Germline lookup yields CDR1 MNHEY and CDR2 SMNVEV (reference sequence). The junction had 5 bases not matched to a gene; V was cut back by 5 bases and J by 0 bases. CDR3 length equals 16 residues. The DNA for the CDR3 is TGTGCCAGCAGTCGGGCGACTAGCGGGAGCTCCTACGAGCAGTACTTC. It specifies CASSRATSGSSYEQYF.

The rearrangement links TRBV11-2 to TRBJ2-5; 11 positions match TRBD2. The V gene end was trimmed by 3 bases and the J gene end by 0 bases; junction bases not matched to a gene: 0. The CDR3 is 15 residues long. The germline V gene encodes CDR1 SGHAT and CDR2 FQNNGV. In nucleotides, the CDR3 is TGTGCCAGCAGCTTGACTAGCGGGGACCAAGAGACCCAGTACTTC. Residues: CASSLTSGDQETQYF.

This chain uses TRBV27 with TRBJ2-4; D possibly corresponds to TRBD2 (6 bases). The V end lost 5 bases, the J end lost 7 bases, and 15 bases lay between the germline ends. Germline V gene lookup returns CDR1 MNHEY and CDR2 SMNVEV (reference sequence). The CDR3 consists of 14 residues. This chain's CDR3 is CASSNETSGNIQYF. The CDR3 nucleotides read TGTGCCAGCAGTAACGAGACTAGTGGGAACATTCAGTACTTC.

The chain couples TRBV24-1 to TRBJ2-1; a possible D gene is TRBD2 (6 bases). From germline, CDR1 is KGHDR and CDR2 SFDVKD. The CDR3 length is 16 residues. With 0 bases removed from V and 4 bases from J, the gap between germline ends came to 12 bases. CDR3 in amino acids: CATSDLQSGGYNEQFF. CDR3 nucleotide sequence: TGTGCCACCAGTGATTTGCAAAGCGGAGGGTACAATGAGCAGTTCTTC.

This chain links TRBV24-1 with TRBJ2-1; TRBD1 agrees at 8 bases. Germline V gene lookup returns CDR1 KGHDR and CDR2 SFDVKD. V trimming: 9 bases; J trimming: 0 bases; junction bases outside the gene matches: 3. This CDR3 spans 14 amino acids. The CDR3 sequence is CATGDRSSYNEQFF. As DNA, the CDR3 is TGTGCCACCGGGGACAGGAGCTCCTACAATGAGCAGTTCTTC.

The CDR3 here is CSAPTHTEAFF. The CDR3 DNA is TGCAGTGCTCCTACCCACACTGAAGCTTTCTTT. The chain has TRBV20-1 and TRBJ1-1, with unresolved D. Germline V gene data show CDR1 as DFQATT and CDR2 as SNEGSKA (reference sequence). CDR3 length: 11 residues. The V and J ends lost 5 bases and 3 bases respectively, with 7 bases between them.

This chain links TRBV7-9 with TRBJ1-5, with a weak D call TRBD1 (5 bases). Germline V gene data show CDR1 as SEHNR and CDR2 as FQNEAQ (reference sequence). The CDR3 extends over 14 amino acids. V gave up 4 bases and J gave up 11 bases, with 18 bases separating them. The CDR3 is CASSSGHGRGAQHF. CDR3 coding DNA: TGTGCCAGCAGCTCCGGACACGGACGTGGGGCCCAGCATTTT.

The count of this clone is one. The J gene is TRBJ2-1, the V gene TRBV7-2; 10 nucleotides agree with TRBD2. The CDR3 is 16 residues long. Trimming cost V 5 bases and J 8 bases; bases outside gene matches: 12. Germline V gene data show CDR1 as SGHTA and CDR2 as FQGNSA. CDR3 amino acids: CASSPLTSGQGDEQFF. The CDR3 DNA is TGTGCCAGCAGCCCCCTGACTAGCGGGCAGGGGGATGAGCAGTTCTTC.

The chain carries TRBV7-2 and TRBJ2-7; 14 positions match TRBD2. The CDR3 consists of 16 residues. The germline gives CDR1 SGHTA, CDR2 FQGNSA. Trimming removed 5 bases from V and 4 bases from J; junction bases left unmatched: 7. The CDR3 region is CASSPMGLAGVYEQYF. DNA of the CDR3: TGTGCCAGCAGCCCCATGGGACTAGCGGGAGTATACGAGCAGTACTTC.

This rearrangement joins TRBV5-1 to TRBJ1-1; 10 nucleotides line up with TRBD1. Trimming took 0 bases from V and 5 from J; bases not matched to a gene: 1. CDR1 is SGHRS, CDR2 YFSETQ, per germline. The CDR3 loop spans 14 amino acids. The CDR3 coding sequence is TGCGCCAGCAGCTTGGGGACAGGGGGTACTGAAGCTTTCTTT. Its protein is CASSLGTGGTEAFF.

This clone was seen a few times. V and J are TRBV5-4 and TRBJ2-7, with 7 bases fitting TRBD1. The V gene's germline CDR1 is SGHNT and CDR2 YYREEE (reference sequence). CDR3 length: 14 residues. After removal of 0 bases from V and 2 bases from J, the junction contained 2 bases not matched to a gene. The CDR3 DNA is TGTGCCAGCAGCTTGGGGCAGGGGGCCTACGAGCAGTACTTC. It specifies CASSLGQGAYEQYF. Combining the CDR3 with reference TRBV5-4 and TRBJ2-7 gives the whole variable domain ETGVTQSPTHLIKTRGQQVTLRCSSQSGHNTVSWYQQALGQGPQFIFQYYREEENGRGNFPPRFSGLQFPNYSSELNVNALELDDSALYLCASSLGQGAYEQYFGPGTRLTVT.

This clone has more than one count but fewer than ten. The J gene is TRBJ2-7, the V gene TRBV12-3 or TRBV12-4; D is uncertain. The ends were cut back, 5 bases at V and 6 bases at J, with 8 bases in the middle. The CDR3 totals 11 residues. CDR3 DNA sequence: TGTGCCAGCAGTCTTCGACTCGAGCAGTACTTC. Translating it yields CASSLRLEQYF.

The chain uses TRBV30 and TRBJ2-2; D remains unclear. This CDR3 contains 14 residues. V was clipped by 0 bases and J by 3 bases, with 8 bases between them. Looked up from germline, CDR1 is GTSNPN and CDR2 is SVGIG (reference sequence). CDR3: CAWSVVRYTGELFF. The CDR3 nucleotides read TGTGCCTGGAGTGTCGTCCGTTACACCGGGGAGCTGTTTTTT.

The chain employs TRBV6-5 and TRBJ2-1; 8 bases line up with TRBD2. V lost 8 bases and J lost 4; bases outside the gene matches: 10. This CDR3 is 15 amino acids long. Germline lookup yields CDR1 MNHEY and CDR2 SVGAGI. For the CDR3, the DNA is TGTGCCAGCCGGGAGGGCCGCTTTAGGTACAATGAGCAGTTCTTC. As protein: CASREGRFRYNEQFF.

The rearrangement links TRBV6-1 to TRBJ2-5, with TRBD1 as a possible D gene (6 bases). This CDR3 contains 15 residues. Looked up from germline, CDR1 is MNHNS and CDR2 is SASEGT. V was pared by 1 base and J by 2 bases, with 11 bases between. The DNA for the CDR3 is TGTGCCAGCAGTGAAGTCTCCGGGACACAAGAGACCCAGTACTTC. Encoded protein: CASSEVSGTQETQYF.

The chain joins TRBV20-1 to TRBJ1-5; D is possibly TRBD1 (5 bases). The CDR3 sequence is 9 residues long. Germline CDR1 and CDR2: DFQATT and SNEGSKA (reference sequence). The DNA for the CDR3 is TGCAACAGGAATCAGCCCCAGCATTTT. Translated, it gives CNRNQPQHF.

V gene TRBV19 combines with J gene TRBJ1-1; no clear D. This CDR3 region has 13 residues. V lost 3 bases, J lost 1 base, and 6 bases lay in between. Looked up from germline, CDR1 is LNHDA and CDR2 is SQIVND (reference sequence). DNA of the CDR3: TGTGCCAGTAGTATGAGCGGGAACACTGAAGCTTTCTTT. It translates to CASSMSGNTEAFF.

This clone appeared once. The rearrangement uses TRBV4-2 and TRBJ2-7; possible D gene TRBD2, 6 bases. Trimming shortened V by 10 bases and J by 7 bases, and 23 bases separated the two germline ends. Per germline, CDR1 LGHNA and CDR2 YNFKEQ. This CDR3 has 14 amino acids. The CDR3: CATQGFRGNGEQYF. The CDR3 nucleotides are TGTGCCACCCAAGGGTTTCGCGGGAACGGTGAGCAGTACTTC.

The chain links TRBV7-3 to TRBJ1-6; perhaps TRBD1 as D (6 bases). Deletions cut 2 bases from V and 10 bases from J, with 18 bases between. The CDR3 covers 16 residues. Germline CDR1 and CDR2: SGHTA and FQGTGA. The CDR3 here is CASSLYGPGVESPLHF. For the CDR3, the DNA is TGTGCCAGCAGCTTATACGGGCCAGGGGTTGAGTCACCCCTCCACTTT.

J is TRBJ2-7 and V is TRBV7-2, with TRBD2 matching over 9 bases. The CDR3 has 17 residues. Germline V gene data show CDR1 as SGHTA and CDR2 as FQGNSA. V shed 1 base and J 4 bases; nucleotides not matched to a gene: 11. CDR3: CASSLVTSGSETYEQYF. CDR3 DNA sequence: TGTGCCAGCAGCTTAGTAACTAGCGGGTCCGAGACATACGAGCAGTACTTC.

V and J are TRBV5-6 and TRBJ1-3; D not certain. The CDR3 covers 16 residues. Germline loops: CDR1 SGHDT, CDR2 YYEEEE. The germline V and J ends were trimmed by 1 base and 0 bases, with 11 bases remaining between them. The CDR3 region has the DNA TGTGCCAGCAGCTTGCTTTCAGCGCGCTCTGGAAACACCATATATTTT. Its translation is CASSLLSARSGNTIYF.

The chain couples TRBV5-5 to TRBJ2-5; TRBD1 matches at 7 bases. V gave up 0 bases and J gave up 1 base; unmatched junction bases: 3. The CDR3 spans 15 residues. The germline CDR1 and CDR2 sequences are SGHKS and YYEKEE (reference sequence). The CDR3, as DNA: TGTGCCAGCAGCTTGGCGGACAGGCCCCAAGAGACCCAGTACTTC. Amino acids: CASSLADRPQETQYF.